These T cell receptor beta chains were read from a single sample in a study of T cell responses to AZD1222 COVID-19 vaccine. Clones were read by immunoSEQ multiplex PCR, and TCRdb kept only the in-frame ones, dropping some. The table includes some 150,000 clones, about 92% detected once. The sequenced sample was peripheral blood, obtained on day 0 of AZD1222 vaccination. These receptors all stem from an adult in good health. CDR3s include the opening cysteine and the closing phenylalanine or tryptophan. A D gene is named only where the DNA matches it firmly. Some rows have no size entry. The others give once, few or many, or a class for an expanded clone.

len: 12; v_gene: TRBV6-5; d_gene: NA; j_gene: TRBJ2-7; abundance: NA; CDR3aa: CASSRPGGEQYF; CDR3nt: TGTGCCAGCAGTCGGCCCGGGGGCGAGCAGTACTTC
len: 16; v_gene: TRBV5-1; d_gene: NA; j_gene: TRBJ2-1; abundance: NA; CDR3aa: CASSLVQASSYNEQFF; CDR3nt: TGCGCCAGCAGCTTGGTGCAGGCCAGCTCCTACAATGAGCAGTTCTTC
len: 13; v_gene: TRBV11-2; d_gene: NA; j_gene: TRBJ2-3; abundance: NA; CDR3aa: CASSLDPTDTQYF; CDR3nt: TGTGCCAGCAGCTTGGACCCCACAGATACGCAGTATTTT
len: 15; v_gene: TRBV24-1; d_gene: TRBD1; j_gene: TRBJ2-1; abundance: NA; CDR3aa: CATSDPRDRTNEQFF; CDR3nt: TGTGCCACCAGTGACCCCCGGGACAGAACTAATGAGCAGTTCTTC
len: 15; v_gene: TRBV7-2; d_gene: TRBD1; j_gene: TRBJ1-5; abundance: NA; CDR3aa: CASSLLGTGAQPQHF; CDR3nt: TGTGCCAGCAGCTTATTGGGGACAGGGGCGCAGCCCCAGCATTTT
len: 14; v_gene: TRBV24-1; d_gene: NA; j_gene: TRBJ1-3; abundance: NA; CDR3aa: CATSAGNSGNTIYF; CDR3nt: TGTGCCACCAGCGCAGGGAACTCTGGAAACACCATATATTTT
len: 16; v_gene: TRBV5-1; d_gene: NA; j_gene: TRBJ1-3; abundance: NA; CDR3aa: CASSLRMQDSGNTIYF; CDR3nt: TGCGCCAGCAGCTTGAGGATGCAGGACTCTGGAAACACCATATATTTT
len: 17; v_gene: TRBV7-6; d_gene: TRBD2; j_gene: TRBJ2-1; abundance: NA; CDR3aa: CASSLAVRAGGRAVQFF; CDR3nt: TGTGCCAGCAGCTTAGCCGTACGGGCTGGCGGGAGGGCGGTGCAGTTCTTC
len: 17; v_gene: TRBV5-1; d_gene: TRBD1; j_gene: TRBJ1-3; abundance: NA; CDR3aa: CASSLGYDRGKGNTIYF; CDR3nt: TGCGCCAGCAGCTTGGGTTACGACAGGGGGAAAGGAAACACCATATATTTT
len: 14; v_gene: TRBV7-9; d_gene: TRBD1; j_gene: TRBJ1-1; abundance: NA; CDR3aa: CASSSRTGTTEAFF; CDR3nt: TGTGCCAGCAGCTCCAGGACAGGGACCACTGAAGCTTTCTTT
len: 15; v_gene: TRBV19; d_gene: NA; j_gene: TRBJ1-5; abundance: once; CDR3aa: CASSVQGYSNQPQHF; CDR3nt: TGTGCCAGTAGTGTACAGGGTTATAGCAATCAGCCCCAGCATTTT
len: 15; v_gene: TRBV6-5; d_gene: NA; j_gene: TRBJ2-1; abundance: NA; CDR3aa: CASSYSGQTVNEQFF; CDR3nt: TGTGCCAGCAGTTACTCGGGCCAGACAGTGAATGAGCAGTTCTTC
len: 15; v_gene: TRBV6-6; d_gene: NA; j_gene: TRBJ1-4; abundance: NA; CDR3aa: CASSYTRRVNEKLFF; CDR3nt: TGTGCCAGCAGTTACACCCGCCGGGTCAATGAAAAACTGTTTTTT
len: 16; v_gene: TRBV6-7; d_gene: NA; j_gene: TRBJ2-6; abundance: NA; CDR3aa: CASSYPGAGGANVLTF; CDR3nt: TGTGCCAGCAGTTACCCAGGGGCAGGTGGGGCCAACGTCCTGACTTTC
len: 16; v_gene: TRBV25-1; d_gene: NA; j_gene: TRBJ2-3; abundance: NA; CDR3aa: CASSERAFSNTDTQYF; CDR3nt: TGTGCCAGCAGTGAGAGGGCCTTTAGTAACACAGATACGCAGTATTTT
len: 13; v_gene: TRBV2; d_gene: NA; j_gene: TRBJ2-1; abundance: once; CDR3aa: CAGRESLLREQFF; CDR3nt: TGTGCCGGCCGGGAGTCCTTGTTAAGGGAGCAGTTCTTC
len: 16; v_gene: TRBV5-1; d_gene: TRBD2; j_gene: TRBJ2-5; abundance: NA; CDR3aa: CASSLGQRGDQETQYF; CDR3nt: TGCGCCAGCAGCTTGGGGCAGCGGGGGGACCAAGAGACCCAGTACTTC
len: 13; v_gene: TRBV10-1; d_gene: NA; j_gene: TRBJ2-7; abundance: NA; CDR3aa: CASSLSGTYEQYF; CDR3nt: TGCGCCAGCTCCCTCTCTGGCACCTACGAGCAGTACTTC
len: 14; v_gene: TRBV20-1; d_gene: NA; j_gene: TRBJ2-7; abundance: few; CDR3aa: CSASAGYDSYEQYF; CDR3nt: TGCAGTGCTAGTGCGGGTTACGACTCCTACGAGCAGTACTTC
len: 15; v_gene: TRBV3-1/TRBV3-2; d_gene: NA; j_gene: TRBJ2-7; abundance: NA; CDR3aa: CASSQGVARGYEQYF; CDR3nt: TGTGCCAGCAGCCAAGGAGTAGCCAGGGGCTACGAGCAGTACTTC
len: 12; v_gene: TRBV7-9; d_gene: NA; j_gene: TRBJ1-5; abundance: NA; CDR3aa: CASSFSNQPQHF; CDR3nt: TGTGCCAGCAGCTTCAGCAATCAGCCCCAGCATTTT
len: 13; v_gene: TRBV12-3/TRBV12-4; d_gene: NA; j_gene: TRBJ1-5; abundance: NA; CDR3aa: CASSLGGNGPQHF; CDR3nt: TGTGCCAGCAGTTTAGGGGGAAATGGGCCCCAGCATTTT
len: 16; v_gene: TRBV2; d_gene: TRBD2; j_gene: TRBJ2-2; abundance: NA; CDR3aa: CASSSPSGMSTGELFF; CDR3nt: TGTGCCAGCAGTAGCCCTAGCGGGATGAGCACCGGGGAGCTGTTTTTT
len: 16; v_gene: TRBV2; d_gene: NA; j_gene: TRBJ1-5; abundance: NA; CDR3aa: CASRTQGGYSNQPQHF; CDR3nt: TGTGCCAGCAGGACCCAAGGGGGATATAGCAATCAGCCCCAGCATTTT
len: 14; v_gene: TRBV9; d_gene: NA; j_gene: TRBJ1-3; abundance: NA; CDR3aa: CASSVGISGNTIYF; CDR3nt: TGTGCCAGCAGCGTAGGTATCTCTGGAAACACCATATATTTT
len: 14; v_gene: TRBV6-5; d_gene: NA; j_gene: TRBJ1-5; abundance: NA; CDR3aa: CASNARDNNQPQHF; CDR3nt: TGTGCCAGCAACGCCCGGGACAACAATCAGCCCCAGCATTTT
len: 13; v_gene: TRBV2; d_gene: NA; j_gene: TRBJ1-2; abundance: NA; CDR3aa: CASSGRTNYGYTF; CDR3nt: TGTGCCAGCAGTGGACGGACTAACTATGGCTACACCTTC
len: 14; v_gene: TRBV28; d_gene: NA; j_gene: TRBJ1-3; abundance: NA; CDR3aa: CASWGGGIGNTIYF; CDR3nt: TGTGCCAGCTGGGGAGGGGGTATTGGAAACACCATATATTTT
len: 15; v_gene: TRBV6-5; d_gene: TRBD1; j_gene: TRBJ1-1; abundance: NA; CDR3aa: CASSYEGQLNTEAFF; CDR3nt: TGTGCCAGCAGTTATGAGGGACAGCTGAACACTGAAGCTTTCTTT
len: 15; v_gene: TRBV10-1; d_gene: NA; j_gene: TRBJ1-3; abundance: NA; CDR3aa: CASSEVAGAGNTIYF; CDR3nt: TGCGCCAGCAGTGAGGTAGCAGGGGCTGGAAACACCATATATTTT
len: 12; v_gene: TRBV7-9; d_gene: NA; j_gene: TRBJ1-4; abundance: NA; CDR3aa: CASASVNEKLFF; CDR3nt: TGTGCCAGCGCGTCGGTGAATGAAAAACTGTTTTTT
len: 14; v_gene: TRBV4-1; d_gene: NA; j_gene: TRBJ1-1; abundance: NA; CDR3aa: CASSQDARSTEAFF; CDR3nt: TGCGCCAGCAGCCAAGATGCTCGGAGCACTGAAGCTTTCTTT
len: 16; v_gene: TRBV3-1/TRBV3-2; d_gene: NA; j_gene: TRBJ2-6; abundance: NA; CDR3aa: CASSQDWGLGANVLTF; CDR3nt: TGTGCCAGCAGCCAAGATTGGGGGTTAGGGGCCAACGTCCTGACTTTC
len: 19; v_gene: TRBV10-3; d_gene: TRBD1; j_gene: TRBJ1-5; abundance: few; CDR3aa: CAISESLLPGQGPDQPQHF; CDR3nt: TGTGCCATCAGTGAGTCGTTATTACCGGGACAGGGCCCCGATCAGCCCCAGCATTTT
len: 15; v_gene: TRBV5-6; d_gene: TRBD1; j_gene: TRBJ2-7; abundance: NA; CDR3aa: CASSLVQGAAHEQYF; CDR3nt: TGTGCCAGCAGCTTGGTCCAGGGGGCTGCCCACGAGCAGTACTTC
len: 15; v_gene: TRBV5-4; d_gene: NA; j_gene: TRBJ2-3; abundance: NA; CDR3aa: CASSLKRIDTDTQYF; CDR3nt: TGTGCCAGCAGCTTGAAGCGGATAGACACAGATACGCAGTATTTT
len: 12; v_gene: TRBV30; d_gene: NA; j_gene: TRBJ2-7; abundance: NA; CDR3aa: CAWKDRGYEQYF; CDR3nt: TGTGCCTGGAAGGACAGAGGCTACGAGCAGTACTTC